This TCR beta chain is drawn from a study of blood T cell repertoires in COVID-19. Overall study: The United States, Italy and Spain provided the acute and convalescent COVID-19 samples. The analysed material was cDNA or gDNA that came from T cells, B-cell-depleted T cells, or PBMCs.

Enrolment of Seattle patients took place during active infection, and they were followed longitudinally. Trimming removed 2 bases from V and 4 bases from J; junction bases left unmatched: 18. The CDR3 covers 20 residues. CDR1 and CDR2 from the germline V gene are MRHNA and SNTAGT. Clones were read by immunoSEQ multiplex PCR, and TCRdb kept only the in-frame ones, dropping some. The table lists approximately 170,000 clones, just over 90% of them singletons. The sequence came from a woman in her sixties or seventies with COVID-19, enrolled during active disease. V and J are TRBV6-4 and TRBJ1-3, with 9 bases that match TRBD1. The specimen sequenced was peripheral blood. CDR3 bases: TGTGCCAGCAGTGACCCCACCCTTCCACAGGGGGCGTTGGAGGGAAACACCATATATTTT. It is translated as CASSDPTLPQGALEGNTIYF.